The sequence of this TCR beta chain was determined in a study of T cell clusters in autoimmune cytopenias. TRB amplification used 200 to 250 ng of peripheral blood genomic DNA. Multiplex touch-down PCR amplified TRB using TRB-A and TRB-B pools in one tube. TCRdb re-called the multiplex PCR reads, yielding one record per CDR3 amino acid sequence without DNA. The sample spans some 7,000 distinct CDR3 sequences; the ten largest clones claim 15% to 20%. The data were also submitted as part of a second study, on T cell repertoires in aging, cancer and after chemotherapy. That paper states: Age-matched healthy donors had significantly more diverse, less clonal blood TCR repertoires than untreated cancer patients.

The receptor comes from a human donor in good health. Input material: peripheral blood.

The CDR3 reads CATSRDRQGVQPQHF. The chain joins TRBV15 to TRBJ1-5; TCRdb designates TRBD1, a call that cannot be tested without DNA. Germline CDR1 LNHNV, CDR2 YYDKDF (reference sequence). CDR3 length: 15 residues. Based on the CDR3 plus reference TRBV15 and TRBJ1-5, the full variable domain is DAMVIQNPRYQVTQFGKPVTLSCSQTLNHNVMYWYQQKSSQAPKLLFHYYDKDFNNEADTPDNFQSRRPNTSFCFLDIRSPGLGDTAMYLCATSRDRQGVQPQHFGDGTRLSIL.